These T cell receptor beta chains were read from a single sample in a study of T cells in localized non-small cell lung cancer. Some clones are missing from TCRdb's copy, which holds only in-frame ones; the method was immunoSEQ multiplex PCR. This sample has about 33,000 clones, with around 77% found just once. Material: peripheral blood, obtained before any cancer treatment. These receptors were obtained from an older male donor with stage III squamous cell lung carcinoma. The CDR3 runs from the conserved cysteine through the conserved F or W. Fields, in order: clone size, J gene, D gene, V gene, CDR3 DNA, CDR3 protein. D genes are given only for firm matches. Where a row states a size, it is once, few, many or the class of an expanded clone; other rows omit it.

size: few; J: TRBJ1-5; D: TRBD1; V: TRBV27; DNA: TGTGCCAGCAGGACAGGGGGTCAGCCCCAGCATTTT; CDR3: CASRTGGQPQHF
size: -; J: TRBJ2-5; D: TRBD1; V: TRBV7-9; DNA: TGTGCCAGCAGCTGGACAGGGGAAGAGACCCAGTACTTC; CDR3: CASSWTGEETQYF
size: few; J: TRBJ2-3; D: TRBD2; V: TRBV19; DNA: TGTGCCAGTAGTATAAGGACGGGAGGGGATACGCAGTATTTT; CDR3: CASSIRTGGDTQYF
size: -; J: TRBJ2-3; D: TRBD2; V: TRBV9; DNA: TGTGCCAGCAGCGTATATCCCAGCGGGGGGGCCGTAGATACGCAGTATTTT; CDR3: CASSVYPSGGAVDTQYF
size: few; J: TRBJ2-5; D: -; V: TRBV11-2; DNA: TGTGCCAGCAGCCCCCCCTTGGGTGGGCAAGAGACCCAGTACTTC; CDR3: CASSPPLGGQETQYF
size: -; J: TRBJ2-7; D: -; V: TRBV4-2; DNA: TGTGCCAGCAGCCAAGGGCAGGGTACGTACGAGCAGTACTTC; CDR3: CASSQGQGTYEQYF
size: few; J: TRBJ2-5; D: -; V: TRBV20-1; DNA: TGCAGTGCTAGCCAGGGAGAGACCCAGTACTTC; CDR3: CSASQGETQYF
size: -; J: TRBJ1-4; D: -; V: TRBV7-9; DNA: TGTGCCAGCAGCTTAATCGCGGGCAGGGGTCATGAAAAACTGTTTTTT; CDR3: CASSLIAGRGHEKLFF
size: -; J: TRBJ1-1; D: -; V: TRBV5-6; DNA: TGTGCCAGCAGCTATGAAATCGGGGCATCTGGGGACACTGAAGCTTTCTTT; CDR3: CASSYEIGASGDTEAFF
size: -; J: TRBJ1-5; D: TRBD1; V: TRBV19; DNA: TGTGCCAGTAGTGACAGGGGGCTGTATAGCAATCAGCCCCAGCATTTT; CDR3: CASSDRGLYSNQPQHF
size: once; J: TRBJ2-3; D: -; V: TRBV27; DNA: TGTGCCAGCAGTTCTGAGGGCGAGTCTGACACAGATACGCAGTATTTT; CDR3: CASSSEGESDTDTQYF
size: -; J: TRBJ1-1; D: -; V: TRBV7-3; DNA: TGTGCCAGCAGCCGGAGTGGGATGAACACTGAAGCTTTCTTT; CDR3: CASSRSGMNTEAFF
size: -; J: TRBJ2-7; D: -; V: TRBV28; DNA: TGTGCCAGCAGTTCGGGGGACGGAAGCTCCTACGAGCAGTACTTC; CDR3: CASSSGDGSSYEQYF
size: -; J: TRBJ1-3; D: TRBD1; V: TRBV4-3; DNA: TGCGCCAGCAGCCAAGACCGGGACAGGAATTACGGAAACACCATATATTTT; CDR3: CASSQDRDRNYGNTIYF
size: -; J: TRBJ2-3; D: TRBD1; V: TRBV19; DNA: TGTGCCAGTAGTAAGTGGACAGGGAGCACAGATACGCAGTATTTT; CDR3: CASSKWTGSTDTQYF
size: -; J: TRBJ1-2; D: TRBD1; V: TRBV2; DNA: TGTGCCAGCAGCGTGACAGGGCCTTATGGCTACACCTTC; CDR3: CASSVTGPYGYTF
size: -; J: TRBJ2-4; D: -; V: TRBV28; DNA: TGTGCCAGCGGGGGGACACTTAAAAACATTCAGTACTTC; CDR3: CASGGTLKNIQYF
size: -; J: TRBJ2-5; D: TRBD2; V: TRBV7-2; DNA: TGTGCCAGCAGCATGGGACTAGCGGGAGGGCTTGAGACCCAGTACTTC; CDR3: CASSMGLAGGLETQYF
size: -; J: TRBJ2-7; D: -; V: TRBV21-1; DNA: TGTGCCAGCAGCAGGAGATTTCGGCTACTCCCCCTCTACGAGCAGTACTTC; CDR3: CASSRRFRLLPLYEQYF
size: -; J: TRBJ2-1; D: -; V: TRBV7-2; DNA: TGTGCCAGCAGCTTAAGAGTGATGCCCGACCCCAATGAGCAGTTCTTC; CDR3: CASSLRVMPDPNEQFF